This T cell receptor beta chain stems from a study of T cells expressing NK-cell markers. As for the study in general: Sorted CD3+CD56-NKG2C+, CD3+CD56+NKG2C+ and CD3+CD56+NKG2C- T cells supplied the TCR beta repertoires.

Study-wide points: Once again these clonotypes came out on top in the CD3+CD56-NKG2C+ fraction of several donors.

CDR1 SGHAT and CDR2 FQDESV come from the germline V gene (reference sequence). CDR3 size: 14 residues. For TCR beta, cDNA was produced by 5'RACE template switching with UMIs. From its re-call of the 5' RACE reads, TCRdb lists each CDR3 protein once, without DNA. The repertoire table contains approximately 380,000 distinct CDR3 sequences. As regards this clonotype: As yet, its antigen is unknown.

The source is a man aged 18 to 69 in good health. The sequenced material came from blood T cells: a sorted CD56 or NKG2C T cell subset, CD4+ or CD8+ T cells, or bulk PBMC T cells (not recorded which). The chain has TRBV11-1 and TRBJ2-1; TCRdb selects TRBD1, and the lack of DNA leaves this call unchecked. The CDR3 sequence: CASSLGNRRSEQFF. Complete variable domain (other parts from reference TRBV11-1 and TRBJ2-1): EAEVAQSPRYKITEKSQAVAFWCDPISGHATLYWYRQILGQGPELLVQFQDESVVDDSQLPKDRFSAERLKGVDSTLKIQPAELGDSAMYLCASSLGNRRSEQFFGPGTRLTVL.